This T cell receptor beta chain originates from a study of blood T cells in healthy people across ages. General study points: Nothing was known about donor CMV status, and this possibly confounded expanded clonotype changes. Unsorted PBMCs prevented conclusive naive versus antigen-experienced comparison.

Trimming pared 5 bases from V and 5 bases from J, leaving 21 bases between. The CDR3 runs 16 residues. Germline CDR1 is MGHRA and CDR2 is YSYEKL. In the case of this clonotype: What it binds is unknown.

Using a J-beta primer mix together with a sample-barcoded 5' primer, a second PCR was run for roughly 6 to 12 cycles. Using its own MiXCR run on the 5' RACE reads, TCRdb lists one record per CDR3 protein. The sample lists about a million distinct CDR3 sequences; about 53% were seen once. The sample comprised blood. The J gene is TRBJ2-5, the V gene TRBV4-1; tentatively, D is TRBD1 (7 bases). This clonotype was sampled from a woman aged 60-75 years in good health. CDR3 DNA: TGCGCCAGCAGCGGCGGGTCAGGGGGGAATTTCGAGACCCAGTACTTC. Residues: CASSGGSGGNFETQYF.